Each of the 20 T cell receptor beta chains below was sequenced from the same sample in a study of shared clonotypes between healthy human individuals. Sequencing was performed with immunoSEQ multiplex PCR; in TCRdb, only in-frame clones are kept and a portion is missing. The table records about 670,000 clones, approximately 75% of them present only once. The sample comprised memory CD4+ T cells sorted from blood. Subset of the sample: CD45RA-negative fraction. All receptors come from a woman in her twenties or thirties in good health.

V gene TRBV10-2 combines with J gene TRBJ1-5; D gene unclear. Germline assignment: CDR1 WSHSY and CDR2 SAAADI. V was shortened by 1 base and J by 0 bases, with 16 bases between the two germline ends. The CDR3 spans 18 residues. The chain's CDR3 is CASSELADTFYSNQPQHF. CDR3 bases: TGCGCCAGCAGTGAGTTGGCGGATACATTCTATAGCAATCAGCCCCAGCATTTT.

The J gene is TRBJ2-1, the V gene TRBV6-6; a weak D match, TRBD2 (5 bases). Trimming left V 0 bases short and J 9 bases short, with 9 bases between. CDR3 size: 13 residues. Germline V gene lookup returns CDR1 MNHNY and CDR2 SVGAGI (reference sequence). The CDR3 DNA reads TGTGCCAGCAGTTACTCCAGCGGAGTTGAGCAGTTCTTC. Translated: CASSYSSGVEQFF.

Of note for this clone: The same CDR3 is also encoded by other DNA sequences in this sample. This chain uses TRBV18 with TRBJ2-7; D ambiguous. The CDR3 is made up of 12 amino acids. Germline V gene lookup returns CDR1 KGHSH and CDR2 LQKENI. Trimming cost V 3 bases and J 0 bases, with 3 bases left between them. CDR3 region: CASSPTSYEQYF. In nucleotides, the CDR3 is TGTGCCAGCTCACCCACCTCCTACGAGCAGTACTTC. Full variable domain (missing parts from reference TRBV18 and TRBJ2-7): NAGVMQNPRHLVRRRGQEARLRCSPMKGHSHVYWYRQLPEEGLKFMVYLQKENIIDESGMPKERFSAEFPKEGPSILRIQQVVRGDSAAYFCASSPTSYEQYFGPGTRLTVT.

The V and J genes are TRBV7-9 and TRBJ2-6; unclear D gene. The germline V gene encodes CDR1 SEHNR and CDR2 FQNEAQ (reference sequence). CDR3 length equals 15 residues. Trimming removed 5 bases at V and 0 bases at J, with 8 bases between. DNA of the CDR3: TGTGCCAGCAGCATACCCTCCTCTGGGGCCAACGTCCTGACTTTC. Translated, it gives CASSIPSSGANVLTF. The full variable domain, its missing parts supplied by reference TRBV7-9 and TRBJ2-6, is DTGVSQNPRHKITKRGQNVTFRCDPISEHNRLYWYRQTLGQGPEFLTYFQNEAQLEKSRLLSDRFSAERPKGSFSTLEIQRTEQGDSAMYLCASSIPSSGANVLTFGAGSRLTVL.

The V call is TRBV28, the J call TRBJ2-5; D remains ambiguous. TRBJ2-7 explains the end of the DNA better; the J call may be wrong. The CDR3 runs 15 residues. Germline CDR1 reads MDHEN; CDR2 reads SYDVKM. CDR3 region: CASNRLHTFPYEQYF. CDR3 nucleotides: TGTGCCAGCAATCGCTTACACACCTTCCCCTACGAGCAGTACTTC.

The chain is built from TRBV6-1 and TRBJ1-1, with 9 bases that match TRBD1. V was pared by 9 bases and J by 2 bases, with 7 bases of the junction left unmatched. Germline CDR1 reads MNHNS; CDR2 reads SASEGT. The length of the CDR3 is 14 residues. CDR3 protein: CASRDRATNTEAFF. The CDR3 coding sequence is TGTGCCAGTAGGGACAGGGCCACCAACACTGAAGCTTTCTTT.

CDR3 nucleotide sequence: TGTGCCAGCAGCTTAGTAGCTCAGGGCTGGGAGACCCAGTACTTC. Translated: CASSLVAQGWETQYF. The chain is built from TRBV7-9 and TRBJ2-5, with D tentatively TRBD1 (5 bases). Per the germline V gene, CDR1 is SEHNR and CDR2 is FQNEAQ (reference sequence). This CDR3 is built from 15 residues. V lost 1 base, J lost 5 bases, and 14 bases lay in between.

The chain combines TRBV11-2 with TRBJ2-5, with D maybe TRBD1 (5 bases). The germline V gene has CDR1 SGHAT and CDR2 FQNNGV. Trimming took 4 bases from V and 1 from J, leaving 10 bases between them. The CDR3 spans 14 residues. The CDR3 loop reads CASSYETVQETQYF. The CDR3 nucleotides read TGTGCCAGCAGCTATGAGACAGTCCAAGAGACCCAGTACTTC.

The chain combines TRBV6-4 with TRBJ1-1; a possible D gene is TRBD1 (6 bases). Deletions cut 8 bases from V and 0 bases from J, with 10 bases between. The CDR3 covers 13 residues. Germline CDR1 MRHNA, CDR2 SNTAGT. CDR3 region: CASRWDMNTEAFF. The CDR3 DNA is TGTGCCAGCCGTTGGGACATGAACACTGAAGCTTTCTTT.

The chain couples TRBV10-1 to TRBJ2-1, with 7 bases identical to TRBD1. Germline lookup yields CDR1 WNHNN and CDR2 SYGVQD (reference sequence). The CDR3 has 13 residues. With V trimmed by 4 bases and J by 4 bases, 1 base remained unmatched. The CDR3 region has the DNA TGCGCCAGCAGTGGGGGACAGTACAATGAGCAGTTCTTC. This sequence encodes CASSGGQYNEQFF.

The chain combines TRBV18 with TRBJ1-1; the match to TRBD1 covers 7 bases. V was clipped by 0 bases and J by 0 bases; unmatched bases: 4. Germline loops: CDR1 KGHSH, CDR2 LQKENI. The CDR3 loop spans 16 amino acids. The CDR3 DNA is TGTGCCAGCTCACCACCCCGGGACAGTTTGAACACTGAAGCTTTCTTT. Residues: CASSPPRDSLNTEAFF.

This clone was seen only a few times. The V and J genes are TRBV29-1 and TRBJ2-3; 8 positions agree with TRBD2. The CDR3 length is 16 residues. The germline V gene encodes CDR1 SQVTM and CDR2 ANQGSEA. V lost 0 bases and J lost 4; bases outside the gene matches: 9. The CDR3 coding sequence is TGCAGCGTTGAAGAGGGGGGAGCGGGAGAAGCAGATACGCAGTATTTT. This translates into CSVEEGGAGEADTQYF.

V and J are TRBV12-2 and TRBJ2-7; TRBD2 reflects the table's D call only, with no check against the DNA. TRBV12-2 is a pseudogene locus. This CDR3 region has 20 residues. The CDR3 protein is CASRLRRVTGTAESSYEQYF. Written as DNA, the CDR3 is TGTGCAAGTCGCTTGAGACGGGTAACCGGGACTGCCGAATCCTCCTACGAGCAGTACTTC.

This clone was counted between two and nine times. The chain has TRBV2 and TRBJ2-3; D ambiguous. Germline CDR1 and CDR2: SNHLY and FYNNEI. The V end was cut by 6 bases, the J end by 3 bases, with 10 bases between. The CDR3 runs to 13 residues. CDR3 residues: CASSGPTTDTQYF. The CDR3 DNA is TGTGCCAGCAGCGGGCCGACAACAGATACGCAGTATTTT.

The chain couples TRBV9 to TRBJ1-2; no reliable D call. There are 12 residues in the CDR3. Germline assignment: CDR1 SGDLS and CDR2 YYNGEE. V dropped 3 bases and J dropped 2 bases, with 5 bases sitting between them. The CDR3 coding sequence is TGTGCCAGCAGCGCCCGGAACTATGGCTACACCTTC. Protein sequence: CASSARNYGYTF. The full variable domain, in which reference TRBV9 and TRBJ1-2 provide the parts outside the CDR3, is DSGVTQTPKHLITATGQRVTLRCSPRSGDLSVYWYQQSLDQGLQFLIQYYNGEERAKGNILERFSAQQFPDLHSELNLSSLELGDSALYFCASSARNYGYTFGSGTRLTVV.

This clone showed up just a few times. The CDR3 loop is CASSTTGAASEQYF. The CDR3 nucleotides read TGTGCCAGTAGTACTACCGGGGCAGCCTCCGAGCAGTACTTC. V and J are TRBV19 and TRBJ2-7; D may match TRBD1 or TRBD2 (5 bases each). The V end was cut by 4 bases, the J end by 6 bases, with 16 bases between. The germline V gene has CDR1 LNHDA and CDR2 SQIVND (reference sequence). The CDR3 is 14 amino acids. Drawing the rest from reference TRBV19 and TRBJ2-7, the complete variable domain is DGGITQSPKYLFRKEGQNVTLSCEQNLNHDAMYWYRQDPGQGLRLIYYSQIVNDFQKGDIAEGYSVSREKKESFPLTVTSAQKNPTAFYLCASSTTGAASEQYFGPGTRLTVT.

V and J are TRBV11-2 and TRBJ2-7, with 7 bases lining up with TRBD2. The V segment lost 3 bases and the J segment 6 bases; nucleotides outside the gene matches: 2. The CDR3 is 12 residues long. Germline V gives CDR1 SGHAT, CDR2 FQNNGV. CDR3 loop: CASSLRETEQYF. DNA of the CDR3: TGTGCCAGCAGCTTGCGGGAGACCGAGCAGTACTTC.

The genes are TRBV28 and TRBJ2-2, with 14 positions matching TRBD2. Germline trimming cut 6 bases from V and 3 bases from J; bases unmatched to any gene: 6. The CDR3 contains 17 residues. The germline V gene has CDR1 MDHEN and CDR2 SYDVKM. The DNA for the CDR3 is TGTGCCAGCAGGGGGACTAGCGGGAGTCCGGACACCGGGGAGCTGTTTTTT. Translating gives CASRGTSGSPDTGELFF.

The chain joins TRBV29-1 to TRBJ1-1; the D gene is possibly TRBD1 (5 bases). Trimming took off 4 bases at V and 0 bases at J, with 12 bases between the two ends. The CDR3 is 14 amino acids. Germline CDR1 SQVTM, CDR2 ANQGSEA. This CDR3 reads CSVGGTTMNTEAFF. CDR3 DNA: TGCAGCGTTGGCGGGACTACCATGAACACTGAAGCTTTCTTT.

V gene TRBV28 combines with J gene TRBJ1-1; no clear D gene. Germline V gene data show CDR1 as MDHEN and CDR2 as SYDVKM. The germline V and J ends were trimmed by 6 bases and 4 bases, with 15 bases remaining between them. This CDR3 is built from 14 residues. The CDR3 nucleotides read TGTGCCAGCAGAATGACGGCTCTAATCACTGAAGCTTTCTTT. Translation gives CASRMTALITEAFF.